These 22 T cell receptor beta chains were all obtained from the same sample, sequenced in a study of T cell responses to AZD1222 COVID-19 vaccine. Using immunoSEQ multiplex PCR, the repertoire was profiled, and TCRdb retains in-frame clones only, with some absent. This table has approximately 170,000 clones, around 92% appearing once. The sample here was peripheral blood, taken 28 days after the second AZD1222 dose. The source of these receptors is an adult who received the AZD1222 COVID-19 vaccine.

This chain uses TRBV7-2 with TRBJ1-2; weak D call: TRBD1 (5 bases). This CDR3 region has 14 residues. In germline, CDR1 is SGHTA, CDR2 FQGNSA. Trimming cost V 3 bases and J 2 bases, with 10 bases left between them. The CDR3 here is CASSFGTANYGYTF. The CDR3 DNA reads TGTGCCAGCAGCTTCGGGACGGCCAACTATGGCTACACCTTC.

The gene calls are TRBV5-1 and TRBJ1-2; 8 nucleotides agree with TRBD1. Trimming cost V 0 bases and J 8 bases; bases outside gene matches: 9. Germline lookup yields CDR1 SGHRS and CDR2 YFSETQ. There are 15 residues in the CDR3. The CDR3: CASSLGNTGGEGYTF. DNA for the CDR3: TGCGCCAGCAGCTTGGGGAACACAGGGGGGGAAGGCTACACCTTC. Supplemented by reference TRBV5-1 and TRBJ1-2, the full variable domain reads KAGVTQTPRYLIKTRGQQVTLSCSPISGHRSVSWYQQTPGQGLQFLFEYFSETQRNKGNFPGRFSGRQFSNSRSEMNVSTLELGDSALYLCASSLGNTGGEGYTFGSGTRLTVV.

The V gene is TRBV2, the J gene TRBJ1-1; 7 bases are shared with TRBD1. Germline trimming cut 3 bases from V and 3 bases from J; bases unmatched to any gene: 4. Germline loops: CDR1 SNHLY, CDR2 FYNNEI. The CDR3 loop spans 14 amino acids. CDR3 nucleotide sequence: TGTGCCAGCAGTGATTGGCAGGGGGACACTGAAGCTTTCTTT. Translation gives CASSDWQGDTEAFF.

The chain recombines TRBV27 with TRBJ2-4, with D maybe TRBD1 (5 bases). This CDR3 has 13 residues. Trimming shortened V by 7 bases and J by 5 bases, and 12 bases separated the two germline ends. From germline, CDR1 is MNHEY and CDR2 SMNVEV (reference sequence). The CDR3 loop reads CASTGRVENIQYF. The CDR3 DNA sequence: TGTGCCAGCACCGGCAGGGTGGAAAACATTCAGTACTTC.

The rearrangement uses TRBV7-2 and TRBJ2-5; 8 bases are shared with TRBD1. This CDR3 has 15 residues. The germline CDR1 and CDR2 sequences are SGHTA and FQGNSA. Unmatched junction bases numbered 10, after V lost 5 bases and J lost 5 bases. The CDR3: CASSPIQGAWETQYF. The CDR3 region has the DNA TGTGCCAGCAGCCCCATCCAGGGGGCCTGGGAGACCCAGTACTTC.

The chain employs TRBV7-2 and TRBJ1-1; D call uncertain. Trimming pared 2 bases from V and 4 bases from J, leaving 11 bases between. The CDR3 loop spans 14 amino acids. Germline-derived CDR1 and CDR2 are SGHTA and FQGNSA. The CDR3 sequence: CASSLNSLATEAFF. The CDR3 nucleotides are TGTGCCAGCAGCTTAAATTCGTTGGCCACTGAAGCTTTCTTT.

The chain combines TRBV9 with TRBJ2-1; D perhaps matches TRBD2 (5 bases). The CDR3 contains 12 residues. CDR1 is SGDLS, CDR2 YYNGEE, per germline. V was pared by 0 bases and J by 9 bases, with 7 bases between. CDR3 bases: TGTGCCAGCAGCGTAGAAGGAGGTGAGCAGTTCTTC. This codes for CASSVEGGEQFF.

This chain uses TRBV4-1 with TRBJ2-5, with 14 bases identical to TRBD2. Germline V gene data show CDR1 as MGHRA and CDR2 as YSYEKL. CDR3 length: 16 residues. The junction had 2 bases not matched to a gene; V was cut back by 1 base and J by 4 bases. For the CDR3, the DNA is TGCGCCAGCAGCCAAGGACTAGCGGGGGGGGTAGAGACCCAGTACTTC. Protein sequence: CASSQGLAGGVETQYF.

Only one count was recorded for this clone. CDR3 in amino acids: CASSPSVTDNYGYTF. Here the CDR3 DNA reads TGTGCCAGCAGTCCCTCCGTGACAGATAACTATGGCTACACCTTC. This chain connects TRBV27 to TRBJ1-2; weak D call: TRBD1 (5 bases). This CDR3 spans 15 amino acids. Trimming pared 5 bases from V and 1 base from J, leaving 14 bases between. The germline V gene encodes CDR1 MNHEY and CDR2 SMNVEV (reference sequence).

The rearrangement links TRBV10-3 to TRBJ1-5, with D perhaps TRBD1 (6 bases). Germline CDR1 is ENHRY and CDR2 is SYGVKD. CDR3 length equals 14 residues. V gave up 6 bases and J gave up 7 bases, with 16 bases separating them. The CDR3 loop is CAISPRGEEQPQHF. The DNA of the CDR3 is TGTGCCATCAGCCCCAGGGGAGAGGAACAGCCCCAGCATTTT.

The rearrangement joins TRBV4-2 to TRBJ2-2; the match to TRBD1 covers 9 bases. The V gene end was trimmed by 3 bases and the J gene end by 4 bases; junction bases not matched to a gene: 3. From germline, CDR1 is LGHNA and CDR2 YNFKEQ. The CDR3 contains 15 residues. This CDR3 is CASSQRTGATGELFF. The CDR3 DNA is TGTGCCAGCAGCCAGAGGACAGGGGCCACCGGGGAGCTGTTTTTT.

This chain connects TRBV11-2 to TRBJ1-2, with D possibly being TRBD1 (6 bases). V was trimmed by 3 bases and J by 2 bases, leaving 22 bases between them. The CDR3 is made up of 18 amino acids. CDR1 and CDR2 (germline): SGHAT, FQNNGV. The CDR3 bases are TGTGCCAGCAGCTTGGCCTATCGGCTGGGACAACGAAACTATGGCTACACCTTC. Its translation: CASSLAYRLGQRNYGYTF.

CDR3 sequence reads: CASRRGADTSTDTQYF. In DNA form, the CDR3 reads TGCGCCAGCAGGCGGGGAGCCGATACTAGCACAGATACGCAGTATTTT. The chain joins TRBV5-1 to TRBJ2-3; the D gene is possibly TRBD2 (6 bases). Germline V gene lookup returns CDR1 SGHRS and CDR2 YFSETQ. Between the trimmed V and J ends, which lost 5 bases and 0 bases, there was a span of 16 bases. The CDR3 spans 16 residues.

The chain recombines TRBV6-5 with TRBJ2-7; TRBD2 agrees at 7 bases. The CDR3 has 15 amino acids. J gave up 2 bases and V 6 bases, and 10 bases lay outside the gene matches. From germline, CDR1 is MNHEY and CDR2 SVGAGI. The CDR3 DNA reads TGTGCCAGCAGCCGTCGGAGCGGGGACCCCTACGAGCAGTACTTC. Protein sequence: CASSRRSGDPYEQYF.

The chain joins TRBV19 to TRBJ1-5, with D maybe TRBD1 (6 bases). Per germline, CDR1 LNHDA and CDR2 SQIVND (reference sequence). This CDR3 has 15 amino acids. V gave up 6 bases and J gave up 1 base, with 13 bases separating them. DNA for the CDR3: TGTGCCAGTAGATCTGGGGGGGGCAGCAATCAGCCCCAGCATTTT. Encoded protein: CASRSGGGSNQPQHF.

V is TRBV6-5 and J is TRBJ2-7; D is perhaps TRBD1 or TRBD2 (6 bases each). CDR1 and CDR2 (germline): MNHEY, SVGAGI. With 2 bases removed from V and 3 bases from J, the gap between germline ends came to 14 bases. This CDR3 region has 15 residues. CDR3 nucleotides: TGTGCCAGCAGTTACGTCGGGGGCGCGGGCTACGAGCAGTACTTC. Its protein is CASSYVGGAGYEQYF.

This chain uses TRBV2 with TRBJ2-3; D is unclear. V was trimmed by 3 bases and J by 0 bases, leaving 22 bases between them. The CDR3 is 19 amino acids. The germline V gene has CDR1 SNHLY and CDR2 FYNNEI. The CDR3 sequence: CASSDPYMRRAASTDTQYF. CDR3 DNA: TGTGCCAGCAGTGACCCGTACATGCGACGGGCCGCTAGCACAGATACGCAGTATTTT.

The CDR3 DNA is TGTGCCAGCAGGACCGGGACGGCGACCTTCTATGGCTACACCTTC. Its translation is CASRTGTATFYGYTF. The V and J genes are TRBV6-5 and TRBJ1-2, with a possible D match to TRBD1 (5 bases). The V end was cut by 6 bases, the J end by 4 bases, with 18 bases between. The CDR3 has 15 residues. Germline assignment: CDR1 MNHEY and CDR2 SVGAGI.

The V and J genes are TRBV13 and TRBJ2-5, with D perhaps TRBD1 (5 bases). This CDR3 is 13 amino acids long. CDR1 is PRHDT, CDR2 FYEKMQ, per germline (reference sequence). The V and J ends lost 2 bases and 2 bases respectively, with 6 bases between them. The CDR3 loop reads CASSLQGQETQYF. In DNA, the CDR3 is TGTGCCAGCAGCTTACAGGGACAAGAGACCCAGTACTTC.

The CDR3 DNA reads as TGTGCCAGCAGTTCCGACAGGGCGTCCTACGAGCAGTACTTC. Translation gives CASSSDRASYEQYF. J is TRBJ2-7 and V is TRBV2; 7 bases map to TRBD1. J gave up 1 base and V 5 bases, and 5 bases lay outside the gene matches. The length of the CDR3 is 14 residues. The germline gives CDR1 SNHLY, CDR2 FYNNEI.

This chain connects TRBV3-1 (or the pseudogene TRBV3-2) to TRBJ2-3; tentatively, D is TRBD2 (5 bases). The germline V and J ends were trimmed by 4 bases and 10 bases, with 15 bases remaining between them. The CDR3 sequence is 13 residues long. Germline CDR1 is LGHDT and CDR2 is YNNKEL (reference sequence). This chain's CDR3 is CASSRSRTEAQYF. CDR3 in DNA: TGTGCCAGCAGCCGGAGCCGGACGGAGGCGCAGTATTTT.

CDR3 in DNA: TGTGCCAGCAGCCAAGATGGGGGGGGTGGCTACACCTTC. Its translation: CASSQDGGGGYTF. The chain uses TRBV3-1 (or the pseudogene TRBV3-2) and TRBJ1-2; D may be TRBD1 (5 bases). V was trimmed by 0 bases and J by 7 bases, leaving 9 bases between them. Germline V gene data show CDR1 as LGHDT and CDR2 as YNNKEL (reference sequence). The CDR3 has 13 amino acids.